This T cell receptor (delta chain) was sequenced in a study of Vδ1+ human thymocytes. General study findings and limits: Thymic TRG and TRD repertoires appeared highly polyclonal, with Gaussian CDR3 length distributions.

Trimming stripped 1 base from V and 5 bases from J, with 38 bases between. From germline, CDR1 is TSWWSYY and CDR2 QGS. CDR3 length: 23 residues. Remarks on this clone: Its matching antigen is unknown. Other DNA variants within this sample encode the same CDR3.

Sequences come from RNA converted to cDNA by reverse transcription. Multiplex PCR used pooled V-gene forward primers and a constant-region reverse primer to amplify CDR3s. TCRdb ran CATT on the multiplex PCR reads. The table records tens of thousands of delta-chain clones, approximately 30% of them present only once. Source material: Vdelta1+ gamma-delta thymocytes from the thymus. The subset was: FACS-sorted CD3+ TCRalphabeta- TCRVdelta1+ TCRVdelta2- thymocytes. The sequence derives from a boy under two years old who had congenital heart surgery. The chain recombines TRDV1 with TRDJ1; D may be TRDD2 (6 bases). CDR3 in DNA: TGTGCTCTTGGGGAACGGCCCCCCGACCGTCTTCCTCACCAGCGGTGGGTCGGTGATAAACTCATCTTT. It is translated as CALGERPPDRLPHQRWVGDKLIF.